This TCR beta chain emerged from a study of blood T cell repertoires in COVID-19. Across the whole study: T cells, B-cell-depleted T cells, or PBMCs provided the cDNA or gDNA that served as material.

Per the study methods: Cell counts per sample came from amplifying reference gene primers. Some clones are missing from TCRdb's copy, which holds only in-frame ones; the method was immunoSEQ multiplex PCR. D and trimming were read from the DNA, whereas the V and J calls and clone size are those reported in that table. The table lists tens of thousands of clones, 60% to 85% of them singletons. This clone has a handful of counts. Germline assignment: CDR1 MDHEN and CDR2 SYDVKM. The CDR3 contains 15 residues. V gave up 9 bases and J gave up 5 bases, with 22 bases separating them. The clonotype was recovered from an elderly woman with acute or convalescent COVID-19. Sequencing used peripheral blood. The chain has TRBV28 and TRBJ1-1, with TRBD1 as a possible D gene (6 bases). CDR3 sequence: CASTPRGALATEAFF. The CDR3 bases are TGTGCCAGTACCCCTCGGGGGGCGCTTGCAACTGAAGCTTTCTTT.